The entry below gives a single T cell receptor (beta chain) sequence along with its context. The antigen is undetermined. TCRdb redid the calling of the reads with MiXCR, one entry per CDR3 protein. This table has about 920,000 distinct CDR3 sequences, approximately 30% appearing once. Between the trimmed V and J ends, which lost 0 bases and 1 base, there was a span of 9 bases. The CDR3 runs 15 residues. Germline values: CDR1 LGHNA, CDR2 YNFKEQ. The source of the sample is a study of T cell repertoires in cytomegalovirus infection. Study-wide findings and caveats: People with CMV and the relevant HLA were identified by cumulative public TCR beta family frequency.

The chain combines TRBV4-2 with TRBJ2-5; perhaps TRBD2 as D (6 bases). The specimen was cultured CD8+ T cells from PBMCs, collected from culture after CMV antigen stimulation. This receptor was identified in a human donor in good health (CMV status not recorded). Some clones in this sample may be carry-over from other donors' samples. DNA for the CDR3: TGTGCCAGCAGCCAAGAGGGAGGCAGCCAAGAGACCCAGTACTTC. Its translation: CASSQEGGSQETQYF.